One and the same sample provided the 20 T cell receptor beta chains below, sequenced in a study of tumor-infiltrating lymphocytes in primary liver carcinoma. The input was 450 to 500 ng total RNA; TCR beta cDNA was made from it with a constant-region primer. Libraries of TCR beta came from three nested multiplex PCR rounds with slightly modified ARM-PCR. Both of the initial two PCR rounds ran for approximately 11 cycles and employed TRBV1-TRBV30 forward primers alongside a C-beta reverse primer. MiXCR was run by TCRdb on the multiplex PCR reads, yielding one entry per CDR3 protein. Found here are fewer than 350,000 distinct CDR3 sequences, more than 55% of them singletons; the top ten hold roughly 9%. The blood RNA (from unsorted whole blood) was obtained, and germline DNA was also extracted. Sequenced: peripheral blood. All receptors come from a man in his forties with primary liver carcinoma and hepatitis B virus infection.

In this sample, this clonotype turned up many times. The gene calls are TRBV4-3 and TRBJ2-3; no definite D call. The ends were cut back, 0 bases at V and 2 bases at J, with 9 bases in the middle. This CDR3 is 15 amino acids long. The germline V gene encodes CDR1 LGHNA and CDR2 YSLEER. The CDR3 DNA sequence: TGCGCCAGCAGCCAAGATTATAGTGCCACAGATACGCAGTATTTT. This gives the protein CASSQDYSATDTQYF.

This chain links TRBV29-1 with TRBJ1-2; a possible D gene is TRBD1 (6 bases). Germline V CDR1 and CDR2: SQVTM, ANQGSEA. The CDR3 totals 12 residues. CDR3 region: CNTRDTTYGYTF. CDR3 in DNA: TGCAACACAAGGGACACTACCTATGGCTACACCTTC.

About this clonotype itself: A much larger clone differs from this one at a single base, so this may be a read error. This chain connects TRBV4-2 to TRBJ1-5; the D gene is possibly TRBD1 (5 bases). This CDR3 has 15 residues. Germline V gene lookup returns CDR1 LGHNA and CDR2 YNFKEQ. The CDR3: CTSSQGAGWDQPQHF. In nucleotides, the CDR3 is TGTACCAGCAGCCAAGGGGCAGGTTGGGATCAGCCCCAGCATTTT.

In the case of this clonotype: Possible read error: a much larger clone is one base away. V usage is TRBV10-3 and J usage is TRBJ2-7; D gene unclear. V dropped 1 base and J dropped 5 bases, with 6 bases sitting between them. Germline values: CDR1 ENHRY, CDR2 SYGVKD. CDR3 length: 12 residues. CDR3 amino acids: CAISECRNEQYF. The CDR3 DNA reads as TGTGCCATCAGTGAGTGTAGGAACGAGCAGTACTTC.

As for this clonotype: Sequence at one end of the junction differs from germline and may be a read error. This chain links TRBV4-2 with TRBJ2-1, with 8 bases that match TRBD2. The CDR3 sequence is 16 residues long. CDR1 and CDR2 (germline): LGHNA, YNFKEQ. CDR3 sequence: CASSQDDSGRHNELFF. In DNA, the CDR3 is TGTGCCAGCAGCCAAGACGACAGCGGGAGACACAATGAGCTGTTCTTC.

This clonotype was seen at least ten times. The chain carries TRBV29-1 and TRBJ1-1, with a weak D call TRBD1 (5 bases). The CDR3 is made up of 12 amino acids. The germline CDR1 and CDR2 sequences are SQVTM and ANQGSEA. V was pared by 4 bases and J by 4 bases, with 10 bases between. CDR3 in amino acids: CSVGRAFTEAFF. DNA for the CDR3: TGCAGCGTTGGCAGGGCCTTCACTGAAGCTTTCTTT.

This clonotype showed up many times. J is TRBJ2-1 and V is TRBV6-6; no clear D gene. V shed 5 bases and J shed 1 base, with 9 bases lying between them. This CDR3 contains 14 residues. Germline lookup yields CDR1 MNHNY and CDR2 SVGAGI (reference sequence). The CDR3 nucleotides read TGTGCCAGCAGTCCCCTGGGGTCCTACAATGAGCAGTTCTTC. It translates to CASSPLGSYNEQFF.

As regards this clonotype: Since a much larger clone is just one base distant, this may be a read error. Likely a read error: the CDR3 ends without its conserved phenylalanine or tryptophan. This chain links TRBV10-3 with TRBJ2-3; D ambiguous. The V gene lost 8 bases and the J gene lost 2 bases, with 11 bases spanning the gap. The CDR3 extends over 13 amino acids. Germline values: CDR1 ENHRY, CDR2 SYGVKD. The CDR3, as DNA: TGTGCCATCCTACAGACCTCCACAGATACGCAGTATCTT. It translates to CAILQTSTDTQYL.

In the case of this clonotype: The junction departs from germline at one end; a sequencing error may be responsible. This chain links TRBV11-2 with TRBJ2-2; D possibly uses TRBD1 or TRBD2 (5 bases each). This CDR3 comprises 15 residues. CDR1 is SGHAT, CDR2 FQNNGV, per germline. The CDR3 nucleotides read TGTGCCAGCAGCGTGGACACTACGATCACCGGGGAGCTATTTTTT. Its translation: CASSVDTTITGELFF.

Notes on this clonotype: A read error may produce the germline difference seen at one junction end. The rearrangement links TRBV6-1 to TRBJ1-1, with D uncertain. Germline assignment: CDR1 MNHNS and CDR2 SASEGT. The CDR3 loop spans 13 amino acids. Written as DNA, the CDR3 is TGTGCCAGCAGTGACCGCCAGAACACTGAAGCTCTCTTT. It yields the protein CASSDRQNTEALF.

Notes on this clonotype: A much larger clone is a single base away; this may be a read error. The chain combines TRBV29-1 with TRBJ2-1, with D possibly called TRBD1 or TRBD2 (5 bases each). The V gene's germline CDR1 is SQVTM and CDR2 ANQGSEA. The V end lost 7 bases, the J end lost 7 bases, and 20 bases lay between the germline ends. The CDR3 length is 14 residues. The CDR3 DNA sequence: TGCAGCGCAGTAAACAAGGGGCGGAGGAATGAGCAGTTCTTC. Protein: CSAVNKGRRNEQFF.

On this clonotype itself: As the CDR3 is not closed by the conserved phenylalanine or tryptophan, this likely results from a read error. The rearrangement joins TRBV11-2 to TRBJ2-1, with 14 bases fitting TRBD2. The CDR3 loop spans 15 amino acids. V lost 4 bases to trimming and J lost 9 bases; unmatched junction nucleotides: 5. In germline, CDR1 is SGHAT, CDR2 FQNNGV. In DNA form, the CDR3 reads TGTGCCAGCAGCTCGGGACTAGCGGGGGCGGGTGAGCAGTTCATC. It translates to CASSSGLAGAGEQFI.

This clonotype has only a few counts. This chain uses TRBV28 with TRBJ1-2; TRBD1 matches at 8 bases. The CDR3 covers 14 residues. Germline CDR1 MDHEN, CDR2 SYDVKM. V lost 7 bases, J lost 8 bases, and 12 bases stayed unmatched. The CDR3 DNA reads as TGTGCCAGCATCTGGGCAGGGGGCTTGGGGGGCTACACCTTC. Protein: CASIWAGGLGGYTF.

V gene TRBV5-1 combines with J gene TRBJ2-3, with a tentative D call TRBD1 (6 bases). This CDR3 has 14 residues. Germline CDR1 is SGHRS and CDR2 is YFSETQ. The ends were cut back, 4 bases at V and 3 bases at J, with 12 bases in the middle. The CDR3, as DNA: TGCGCCAGCAGCCCAGGGGTCCCAACAGATACGCAGTATTTT. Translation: CASSPGVPTDTQYF.

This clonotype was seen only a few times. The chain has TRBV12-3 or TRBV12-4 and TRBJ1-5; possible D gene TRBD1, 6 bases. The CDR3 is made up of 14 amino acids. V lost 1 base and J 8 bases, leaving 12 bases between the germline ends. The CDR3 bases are TGTGCCAGCAGTTTAGGGACAGAACTCAAGCCCCAGCATTTT. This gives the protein CASSLGTELKPQHF.

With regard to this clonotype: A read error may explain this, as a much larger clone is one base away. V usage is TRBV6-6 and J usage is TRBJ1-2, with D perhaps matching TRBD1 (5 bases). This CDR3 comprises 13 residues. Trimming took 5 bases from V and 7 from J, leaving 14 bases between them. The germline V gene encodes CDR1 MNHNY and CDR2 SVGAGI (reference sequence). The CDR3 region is CASSPLTEAGYTF. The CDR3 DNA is TGTGCCAGCAGTCCGTTGACAGAGGCTGGCTACACCTTC.

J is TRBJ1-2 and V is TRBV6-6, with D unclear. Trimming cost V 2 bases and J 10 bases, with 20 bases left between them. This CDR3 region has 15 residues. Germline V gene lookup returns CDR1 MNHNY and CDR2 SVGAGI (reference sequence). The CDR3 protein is CASSYELVENYDYTF. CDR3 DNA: TGTGCCAGCAGTTACGAACTAGTAGAGAACTACGACTACACCTTC.

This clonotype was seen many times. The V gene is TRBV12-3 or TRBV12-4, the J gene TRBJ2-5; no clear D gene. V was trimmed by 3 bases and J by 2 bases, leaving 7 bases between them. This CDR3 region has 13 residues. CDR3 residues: CASSFLAQETQYF. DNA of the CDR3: TGTGCCAGCAGTTTTCTGGCGCAAGAGACCCAGTACTTC.

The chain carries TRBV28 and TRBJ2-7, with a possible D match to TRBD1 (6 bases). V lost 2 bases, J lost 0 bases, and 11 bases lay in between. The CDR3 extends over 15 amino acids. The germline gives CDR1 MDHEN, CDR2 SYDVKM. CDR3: CASSLGTTSSYEQYF. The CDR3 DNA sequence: TGTGCCAGCAGTTTAGGGACAACGAGCTCCTACGAGCAGTACTTC.

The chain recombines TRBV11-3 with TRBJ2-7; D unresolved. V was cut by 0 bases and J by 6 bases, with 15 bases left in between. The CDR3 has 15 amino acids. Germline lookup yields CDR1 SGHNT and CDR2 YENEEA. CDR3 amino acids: CASSLDQAYGGEQYF. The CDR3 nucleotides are TGTGCCAGCAGCTTAGATCAGGCCTACGGCGGCGAGCAGTACTTC.